The T cell receptor (beta chain) described here comes from a study of control samples from healthy donors and cancer patients. CDR3 size: 14 residues. CDR1 is SGHNT, CDR2 YENEEA, per germline. The ends lost 6 bases at V and 3 bases at J; junction bases unmatched: 5. The table came from immunoSEQ multiplex PCR; TCRdb's copy has only in-frame clones and leaves some out. The table shows 130,000 to 150,000 clones, with about 91% occurring only once. J is TRBJ1-5 and V is TRBV11-3; 7 bases line up with TRBD1. The clonotype comes from a man aged 30 to 45 in good health. Sequencing was carried out using blood. The CDR3 loop reads CASSQTGINQPQHF. The CDR3 nucleotides read TGTGCCAGCAGTCAGACAGGGATCAATCAGCCCCAGCATTTT.